Below, 32 T cell receptor beta chains from the same sample are listed, as sequenced in a study of cytomegalovirus exposure and HLA in healthy donors (dated by TCRdb to 2016 to 2017). The library was prepared using the immunoSEQ multiplex PCR assay. The table comes from immuneACCESS by way of TCRdb, which keeps in-frame sequences with V and J called. Part of the clones is missing from these tables; in studies checked, under half for an unresolved V gene and the rest for unknown reasons. The sample data list some 120,000 clones, and roughly nine tenths of these were observed just once. About 3% of the sample goes to the ten largest clones. Specimen: PBMCs. The receptors were gathered from a young man in good health and CMV-seronegative.

This clone was counted a single time. The chain couples TRBV11-1 to TRBJ2-1, with 8 bases that match TRBD2. Germline values: CDR1 SGHAT, CDR2 FQDESV (reference sequence). This CDR3 comprises 14 residues. The V gene end was trimmed by 1 base and the J gene end by 8 bases; junction bases not matched to a gene: 4. The CDR3 spells CASSLERGMDEQFF. The DNA for the CDR3 is TGTGCCAGCAGCTTAGAGCGGGGGATGGATGAGCAGTTCTTC. The variable domain in full, with the rest retrieved from reference TRBV11-1 and TRBJ2-1, is EAEVAQSPRYKITEKSQAVAFWCDPISGHATLYWYRQILGQGPELLVQFQDESVVDDSQLPKDRFSAERLKGVDSTLKIQPAELGDSAMYLCASSLERGMDEQFFGPGTRLTVL.

The chain has TRBV7-9 and TRBJ1-6, with 7 bases aligning to TRBD1. This CDR3 region has 16 residues. Germline lookup yields CDR1 SEHNR and CDR2 FQNEAQ (reference sequence). V was pared by 3 bases and J by 2 bases, with 4 bases of the junction left unmatched. This CDR3 reads CASSLTGRTYNSPLHF. DNA for the CDR3: TGTGCCAGCAGCTTGACAGGGAGAACCTATAATTCACCCCTCCACTTT.

CDR3 residues: CASSPNLQGAGNTIYF. CDR3 coding DNA: TGTGCCAGCAGCCCGAATCTACAGGGGGCGGGAAACACCATATATTTT. The rearrangement joins TRBV9 to TRBJ1-3; 9 positions agree with TRBD1. Trimming took 4 bases from V and 4 from J; bases not matched to a gene: 9. CDR1 and CDR2 (germline): SGDLS, YYNGEE. This CDR3 region has 16 residues.

The CDR3 nucleotides are TGTGCCAGCAGCCCTCTCCGGGACAGGGCGAACAGGGACTATGGCTACACCTTC. This codes for CASSPLRDRANRDYGYTF. J is TRBJ1-2 and V is TRBV7-8, with 9 bases that match TRBD1. The CDR3 runs to 18 residues. Trimming cost V 5 bases and J 3 bases; bases outside gene matches: 16. Germline V gene lookup returns CDR1 SGHVS and CDR2 FQNEAQ.

In the case of this clone: Other DNA sequences of this sample code for an identical CDR3. V is TRBV6-5 and J is TRBJ1-5; D remains unclear. The CDR3 runs to 14 residues. CDR1 and CDR2 (germline): MNHEY, SVGAGI. V gave up 5 bases and J gave up 1 base, with 9 bases separating them. The DNA of the CDR3 is TGTGCCAGCAGTCCCTCGGGAAGCAATCAGCCCCAGCATTTT. Protein product: CASSPSGSNQPQHF.

The V call is TRBV18, the J call TRBJ2-2, with D possibly TRBD2 on 7 matching bases. The germline V and J ends were trimmed by 4 bases and 5 bases, with 17 bases remaining between them. The CDR3 length is 16 residues. The germline gives CDR1 KGHSH, CDR2 LQKENI. CDR3 coding DNA: TGTGCCAGCTCACATGACGGGGGGCTGAGTACCGGGGAGCTGTTTTTT. It encodes CASSHDGGLSTGELFF. The full variable domain, completed using reference TRBV18 and TRBJ2-2, is NAGVMQNPRHLVRRRGQEARLRCSPMKGHSHVYWYRQLPEEGLKFMVYLQKENIIDESGMPKERFSAEFPKEGPSILRIQQVVRGDSAAYFCASSHDGGLSTGELFFGEGSRLTVL.

V and J are TRBV18 and TRBJ2-5; 7 bases are a match to TRBD1. Germline V gene lookup returns CDR1 KGHSH and CDR2 LQKENI. The CDR3 loop spans 16 amino acids. With 2 bases clipped from V and 4 bases from J, the junction kept 10 bases outside the gene matches. The CDR3, as DNA: TGTGCCAGCTCACCAATTGCGACAAGGGGGCCAGAGACCCAGTACTTC. This codes for CASSPIATRGPETQYF.

The V and J genes are TRBV5-8 and TRBJ2-3; no firm D call. V lost 7 bases and J 4 bases, leaving 7 bases between the germline ends. This CDR3 is built from 11 residues. Germline V gene sequence: CDR1 SGHTS, CDR2 YDEGEE. CDR3 amino acids: CASPMADTQYF. For the CDR3, the DNA is TGTGCCAGCCCTATGGCAGATACGCAGTATTTT.

In this sample, this clone turned up a few times. The V and J genes are TRBV10-3 and TRBJ1-2; 7 bases match TRBD1. CDR1 is ENHRY, CDR2 SYGVKD, per germline. The CDR3 spans 12 residues. The J segment lost 8 bases and the V segment lost 7 bases, leaving 7 bases of the junction unmatched. Written as DNA, the CDR3 is TGTGCCATCACTAATAACAGGGGCGGCTACACCTTC. This encodes CAITNNRGGYTF.

This clone is categorized as medium-sized (0.01 to 0.1%). J is TRBJ2-1 and V is TRBV6-1; 10 positions match TRBD1. V shed 1 base and J 6 bases; nucleotides not matched to a gene: 0. CDR1 and CDR2 (germline): MNHNS, SASEGT. This CDR3 contains 14 residues. The CDR3 nucleotides read TGTGCCAGCAGTGAAGGGACAGGGGGCAATGAGCAGTTCTTC. Translation: CASSEGTGGNEQFF.

V usage is TRBV19 and J usage is TRBJ2-2; D uncertain. V lost 4 bases and J lost 7, with 4 bases in between. The length of the CDR3 is 11 residues. Germline V lookup: CDR1 LNHDA, CDR2 SQIVND (reference sequence). The CDR3 DNA sequence: TGTGCCAGTAGTAGCTACGGGGAGCTGTTTTTT. This sequence encodes CASSSYGELFF.

CDR3 DNA: TGCGCCAGCAGCCAAGAGAGGTACCTCGAGCAGTTCTTC. It specifies CASSQERYLEQFF. The V call is TRBV4-3, the J call TRBJ2-1; D is unclear. V lost 0 bases, J lost 10 bases, and 10 bases lay in between. Germline CDR1 and CDR2: LGHNA and YSLEER. This CDR3 region has 13 residues.

V gene TRBV6-5 combines with J gene TRBJ1-1; 9 bases match TRBD1. V gave up 7 bases and J gave up 5 bases; unmatched junction bases: 5. The germline V gene encodes CDR1 MNHEY and CDR2 SVGAGI. This CDR3 is built from 13 residues. Written as DNA, the CDR3 is TGTGCCAGCAATACAGGGGGCAGTACTGAAGCTTTCTTT. Translated, it gives CASNTGGSTEAFF.

The CDR3 coding sequence is TGCGCCAGCAGCTTATGGGCAGGGGCCGAAAAACTGTTTTTT. Protein: CASSLWAGAEKLFF. V usage is TRBV5-1 and J usage is TRBJ1-4; perhaps TRBD1 as D (6 bases). CDR3 length: 14 amino acids. The germline V gene encodes CDR1 SGHRS and CDR2 YFSETQ. V was clipped by 2 bases and J by 8 bases, with 13 bases between them.

This clone has only one observation. The chain joins TRBV5-8 to TRBJ2-3; D might be TRBD1 (5 bases). With 4 bases removed from V and 3 bases from J, the gap between germline ends came to 18 bases. Germline-derived CDR1 and CDR2 are SGHTS and YDEGEE. CDR3 length: 16 amino acids. The CDR3 DNA is TGTGCCAGCAGCCCCCTCGAGACAGCGAGGACAGATACGCAGTATTTT. Translated, it gives CASSPLETARTDTQYF.

The chain is built from TRBV5-1 and TRBJ1-4; D is undetermined. This CDR3 contains 15 residues. The germline V and J ends were trimmed by 4 bases and 8 bases, with 18 bases remaining between them. Germline CDR1 SGHRS, CDR2 YFSETQ. The CDR3 coding sequence is TGCGCCAGCAGCGTCTCGGGAGAACTGCAGGAAAAACTGTTTTTT. Its translation: CASSVSGELQEKLFF.

The rearrangement joins TRBV4-1 to TRBJ1-5; perhaps TRBD1 as D (5 bases). Germline V gives CDR1 MGHRA, CDR2 YSYEKL. V was pared by 4 bases and J by 4 bases, with 17 bases between. The CDR3 spans 16 residues. The CDR3 DNA is TGCGCCAGCAGCCTCTCCGCATACGGGGGGAATCAGCCCCAGCATTTT. Amino acid sequence: CASSLSAYGGNQPQHF.

The chain employs TRBV27 and TRBJ2-2, with D maybe TRBD1 (6 bases). The ends were cut back, 6 bases at V and 4 bases at J, with 15 bases in the middle. This CDR3 is built from 15 residues. Germline CDR1 is MNHEY and CDR2 is SMNVEV (reference sequence). The CDR3 coding sequence is TGTGCCAGCAGGATGGGGCAGGGGAGCACCGGGGAGCTGTTTTTT. The encoded protein is CASRMGQGSTGELFF.

The chain carries TRBV18 and TRBJ2-2; 9 positions agree with TRBD1. The CDR3 extends over 16 amino acids. Looked up from germline, CDR1 is KGHSH and CDR2 is LQKENI. V lost 0 bases and J lost 1; bases outside the gene matches: 0. This chain's CDR3 is CASSPPTGGNTGELFF. CDR3 in DNA: TGTGCCAGCTCACCACCGACAGGGGGGAACACCGGGGAGCTGTTTTTT.

The chain joins TRBV6-1 to TRBJ2-5, with 7 positions matching TRBD1. This CDR3 spans 14 amino acids. After removal of 6 bases from V and 4 bases from J, the junction contained 8 bases not matched to a gene. The germline V gene has CDR1 MNHNS and CDR2 SASEGT. The CDR3 sequence is CASSRGQLRETQYF. The DNA of the CDR3 is TGTGCCAGCAGCCGGGGACAGCTCCGAGAGACCCAGTACTTC.

The rearrangement joins TRBV7-6 to TRBJ2-7; 7 bases fit TRBD2. CDR3 size: 12 residues. In germline, CDR1 is SGHVS, CDR2 FNYEAQ. With V trimmed by 4 bases and J by 12 bases, 9 bases remained unmatched. CDR3 bases: TGTGCCAGCAGCTCCCATGGGGGGGGTCCGTACTTC. Translating it yields CASSSHGGGPYF.

The CDR3 DNA is TGCGCCAGCAGCCAACGATTGGGGGACAGTTCATACGAGCAGTACTTC. Protein product: CASSQRLGDSSYEQYF. The J gene is TRBJ2-7, the V gene TRBV4-1; 7 positions agree with TRBD1. CDR1 is MGHRA and CDR2 is YSYEKL in the germline V gene. Losses at the gene ends were 2 bases for V and 4 bases for J; bases not matched to a gene: 11. The CDR3 has 16 residues.

The chain is built from TRBV5-5 and TRBJ1-5; D might be TRBD1 (5 bases). The CDR3 extends over 15 amino acids. Germline CDR1 and CDR2: SGHKS and YYEKEE (reference sequence). With 1 base removed from V and 0 bases from J, the gap between germline ends came to 8 bases. The CDR3 DNA follows: TGTGCCAGCAGCTTGCGGGGGACTAGCAATCAGCCCCAGCATTTT. Amino acid sequence: CASSLRGTSNQPQHF. The whole variable domain, filled in from reference TRBV5-5 and TRBJ1-5, reads DAGVTQSPTHLIKTRGQQVTLRCSPISGHKSVSWYQQVLGQGPQFIFQYYEKEERGRGNFPDRFSARQFPNYSSELNVNALLLGDSALYLCASSLRGTSNQPQHFGDGTRLSIL.

The rearrangement joins TRBV27 to TRBJ2-7; 7 bases line up with TRBD2. The CDR3 sequence is 14 residues long. V shed 5 bases, J shed 5 bases, and the junction held 9 bases outside the gene matches. Per the germline V gene, CDR1 is MNHEY and CDR2 is SMNVEV (reference sequence). The CDR3: CASSPWGGLNEQYF. The CDR3 nucleotides read TGTGCCAGCAGTCCTTGGGGAGGGCTAAACGAGCAGTACTTC.

V usage is TRBV13 and J usage is TRBJ2-7, with 7 bases matching TRBD2. V shed 5 bases, J shed 2 bases, and the junction held 9 bases outside the gene matches. This CDR3 spans 15 amino acids. The germline CDR1 and CDR2 sequences are PRHDT and FYEKMQ (reference sequence). The CDR3 region has the DNA TGTGCCAGCAGCCGTCCGGGGGGTGTCCCCTACGAGCAGTACTTC. It specifies CASSRPGGVPYEQYF. Using reference TRBV13 and TRBJ2-7 for the parts outside the CDR3, the full variable domain is AAGVIQSPRHLIKEKRETATLKCYPIPRHDTVYWYQQGPGQDPQFLISFYEKMQSDKGSIPDRFSAQQFSDYHSELNMSSLELGDSALYFCASSRPGGVPYEQYFGPGTRLTVT.

The genes are TRBV28 and TRBJ2-3, with a weak D call TRBD1 (6 bases). V shed 2 bases and J shed 3 bases, with 9 bases lying between them. The CDR3 spans 14 residues. Germline CDR1 reads MDHEN; CDR2 reads SYDVKM. The CDR3 loop is CASSLPGVTDTQYF. The CDR3 bases are TGTGCCAGCAGTTTACCAGGGGTAACAGATACGCAGTATTTT.

A single count supports this clone. The chain employs TRBV5-6 and TRBJ1-1; D may be TRBD1 (6 bases). Germline V CDR1 and CDR2: SGHDT, YYEEEE. This CDR3 has 17 amino acids. The V gene lost 1 base and the J gene lost 8 bases, with 24 bases spanning the gap. The CDR3 is CASSLTQGTTILAEAFF. In DNA, the CDR3 is TGTGCCAGCAGCTTGACTCAGGGGACCACGATTTTAGCCGAAGCTTTCTTT.

CDR3 protein: CASSLLAGFTYEQYF. The CDR3 coding sequence is TGTGCCAGCAGCTTATTAGCGGGTTTTACCTACGAGCAGTACTTC. The rearrangement links TRBV7-8 to TRBJ2-7, with 7 bases identical to TRBD2. V was clipped by 2 bases and J by 2 bases; unmatched bases: 6. CDR1 is SGHVS and CDR2 is FQNEAQ in the germline V gene. The CDR3 loop spans 15 amino acids.

This chain joins TRBV4-1 and TRBJ1-5; D gene uncertain. This CDR3 contains 15 residues. V shed 0 bases and J shed 0 bases, with 6 bases lying between them. CDR1 and CDR2 (germline): MGHRA, YSYEKL. CDR3 amino acids: CASSQDLVSNQPQHF. The CDR3 DNA reads as TGCGCCAGCAGCCAAGATTTAGTTAGCAATCAGCCCCAGCATTTT.

This chain connects TRBV23-1 to TRBJ1-1; 7 bases match TRBD1. TRBV23-1 is recorded as an ORF, its role being uncertain. V shed 9 bases and J 4 bases; nucleotides not matched to a gene: 11. The CDR3 consists of 14 residues. CDR3 sequence reads: CARDKDRTGTEAFF. DNA for the CDR3: TGCGCCAGAGATAAAGATAGGACAGGCACTGAAGCTTTCTTT.

This clone was seen a single time. The V call is TRBV18, the J call TRBJ1-2, with D possibly TRBD1 on 6 matching bases. The CDR3 loop spans 14 amino acids. Per germline, CDR1 KGHSH and CDR2 LQKENI. Trimming shortened V by 4 bases and J by 0 bases, and 9 bases separated the two germline ends. CDR3 protein: CASSLDRSNYGYTF. CDR3 sequence (DNA): TGTGCCAGCTCACTCGACAGGTCTAACTATGGCTACACCTTC.

This clone was counted a few times. The chain links TRBV9 to TRBJ1-6; 7 bases map to TRBD1. CDR1 is SGDLS and CDR2 is YYNGEE in the germline V gene. The J segment lost 6 bases and the V segment lost 0 bases, leaving 3 bases of the junction unmatched. The CDR3 has 15 residues. CDR3 nucleotide sequence: TGTGCCAGCAGCGTAGCGGGGACAGTTAATTCACCCCTCCACTTT. It is translated as CASSVAGTVNSPLHF.